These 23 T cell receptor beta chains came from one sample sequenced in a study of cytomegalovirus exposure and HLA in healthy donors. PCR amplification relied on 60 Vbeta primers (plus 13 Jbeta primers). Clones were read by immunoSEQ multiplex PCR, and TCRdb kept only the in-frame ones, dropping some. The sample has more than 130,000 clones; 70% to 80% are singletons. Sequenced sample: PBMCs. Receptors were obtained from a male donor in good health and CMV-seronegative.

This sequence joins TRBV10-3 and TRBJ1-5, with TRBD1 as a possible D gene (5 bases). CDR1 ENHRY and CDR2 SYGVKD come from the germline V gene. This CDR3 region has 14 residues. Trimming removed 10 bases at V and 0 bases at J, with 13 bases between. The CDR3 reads CASRGTGSNQPQHF. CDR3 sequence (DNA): TGTGCCAGCCGAGGGACTGGTAGCAATCAGCCCCAGCATTTT.

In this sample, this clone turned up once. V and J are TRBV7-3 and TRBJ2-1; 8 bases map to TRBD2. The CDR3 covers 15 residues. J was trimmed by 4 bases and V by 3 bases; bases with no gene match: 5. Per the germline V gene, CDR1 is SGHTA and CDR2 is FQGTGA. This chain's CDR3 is CASSFGGGNYNEQFF. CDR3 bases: TGTGCCAGCAGCTTCGGGGGGGGGAATTACAATGAGCAGTTCTTC.

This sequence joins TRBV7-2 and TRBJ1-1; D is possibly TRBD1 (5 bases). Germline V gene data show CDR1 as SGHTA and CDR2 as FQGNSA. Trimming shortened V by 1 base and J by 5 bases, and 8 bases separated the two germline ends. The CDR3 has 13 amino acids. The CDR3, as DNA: TGTGCCAGCAGCTTAGTGGACATGACTGAAGCTTTCTTT. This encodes CASSLVDMTEAFF.

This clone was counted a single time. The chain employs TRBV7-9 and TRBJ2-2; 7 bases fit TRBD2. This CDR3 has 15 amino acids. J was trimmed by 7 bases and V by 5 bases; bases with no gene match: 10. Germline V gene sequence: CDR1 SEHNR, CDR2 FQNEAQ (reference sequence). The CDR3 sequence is CASSVIGLVVGELFF. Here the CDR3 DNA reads TGTGCCAGCAGCGTAATCGGACTAGTCGTCGGGGAGCTGTTTTTT.

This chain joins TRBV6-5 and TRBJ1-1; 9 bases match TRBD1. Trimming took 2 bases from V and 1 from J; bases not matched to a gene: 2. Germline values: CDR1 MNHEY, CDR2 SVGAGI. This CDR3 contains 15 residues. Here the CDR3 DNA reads TGTGCCAGCAGTTACGGGGGACAGGGGAACACTGAAGCTTTCTTT. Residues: CASSYGGQGNTEAFF.

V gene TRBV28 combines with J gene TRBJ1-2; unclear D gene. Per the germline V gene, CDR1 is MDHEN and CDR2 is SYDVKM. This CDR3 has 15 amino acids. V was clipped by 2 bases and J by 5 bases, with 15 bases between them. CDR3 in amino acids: CASSLGGTLLYGYTF. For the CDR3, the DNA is TGTGCCAGCAGTTTAGGAGGAACTCTACTATATGGCTACACCTTC.

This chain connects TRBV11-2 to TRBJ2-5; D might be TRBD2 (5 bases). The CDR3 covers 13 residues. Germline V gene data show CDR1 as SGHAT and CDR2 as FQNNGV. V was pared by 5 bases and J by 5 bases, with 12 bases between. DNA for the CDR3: TGTGCCAGCAGCCTCAGCCCTAGCGAGACCCAGTACTTC. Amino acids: CASSLSPSETQYF.

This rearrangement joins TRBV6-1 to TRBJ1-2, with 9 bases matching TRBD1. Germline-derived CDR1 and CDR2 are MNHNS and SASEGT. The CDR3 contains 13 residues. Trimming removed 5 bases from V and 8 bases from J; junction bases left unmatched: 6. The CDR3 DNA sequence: TGTGCCAGCAGTTCCCGGGACAGGGAAGGCTACACCTTC. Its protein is CASSSRDREGYTF.

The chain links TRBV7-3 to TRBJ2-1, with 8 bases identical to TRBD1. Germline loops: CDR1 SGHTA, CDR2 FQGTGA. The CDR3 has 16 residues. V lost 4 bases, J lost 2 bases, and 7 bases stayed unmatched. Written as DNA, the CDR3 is TGTGCCAGCAGCTACCCCGGGACAGGAACCTACAATGAGCAGTTCTTC. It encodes CASSYPGTGTYNEQFF.

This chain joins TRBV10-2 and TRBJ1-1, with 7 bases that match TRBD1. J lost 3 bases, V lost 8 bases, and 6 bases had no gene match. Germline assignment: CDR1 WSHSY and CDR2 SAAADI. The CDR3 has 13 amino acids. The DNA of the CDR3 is TGCGCCAGCCATAAGGGGGCGGACACTGAAGCTTTCTTT. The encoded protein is CASHKGADTEAFF.

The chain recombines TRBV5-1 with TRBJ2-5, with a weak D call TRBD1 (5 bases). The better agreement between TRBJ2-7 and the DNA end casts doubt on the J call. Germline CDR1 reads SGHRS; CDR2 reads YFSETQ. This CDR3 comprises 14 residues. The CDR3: CASSLVPGPYEQYF. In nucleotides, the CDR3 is TGCGCCAGCAGCTTGGTCCCAGGGCCCTACGAGCAGTACTTC.

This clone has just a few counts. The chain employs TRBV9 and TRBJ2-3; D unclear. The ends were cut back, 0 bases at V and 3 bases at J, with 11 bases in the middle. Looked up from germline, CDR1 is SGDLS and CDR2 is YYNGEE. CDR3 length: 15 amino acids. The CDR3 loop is CASSVAPPTTDTQYF. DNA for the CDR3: TGTGCCAGCAGCGTAGCCCCCCCAACTACAGATACGCAGTATTTT.

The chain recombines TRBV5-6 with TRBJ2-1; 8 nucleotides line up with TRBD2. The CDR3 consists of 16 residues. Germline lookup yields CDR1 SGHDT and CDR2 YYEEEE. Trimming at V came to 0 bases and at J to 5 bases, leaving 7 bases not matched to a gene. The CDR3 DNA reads TGTGCCAGCAGCTTGGTCGGGGGGGCGAAGAACAATGAGCAGTTCTTC. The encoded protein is CASSLVGGAKNNEQFF.

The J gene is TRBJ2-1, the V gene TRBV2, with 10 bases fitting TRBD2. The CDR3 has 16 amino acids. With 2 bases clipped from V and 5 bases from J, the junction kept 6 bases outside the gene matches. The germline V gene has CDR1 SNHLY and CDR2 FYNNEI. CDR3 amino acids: CASSERSGGVNNEQFF. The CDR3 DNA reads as TGTGCCAGCAGTGAAAGGAGCGGGGGGGTTAACAATGAGCAGTTCTTC.

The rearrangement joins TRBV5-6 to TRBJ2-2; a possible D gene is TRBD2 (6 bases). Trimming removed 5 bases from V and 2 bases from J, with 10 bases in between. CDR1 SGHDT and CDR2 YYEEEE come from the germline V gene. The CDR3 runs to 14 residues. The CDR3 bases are TGTGCCAGCAGACCGGGACTTAACACCGGGGAGCTGTTTTTT. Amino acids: CASRPGLNTGELFF. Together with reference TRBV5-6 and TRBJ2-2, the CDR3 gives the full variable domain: DAGVTQSPTHLIKTRGQQVTLRCSPKSGHDTVSWYQQALGQGPQFIFQYYEEEERQRGNFPDRFSGHQFPNYSSELNVNALLLGDSALYLCASRPGLNTGELFFGEGSRLTVL.

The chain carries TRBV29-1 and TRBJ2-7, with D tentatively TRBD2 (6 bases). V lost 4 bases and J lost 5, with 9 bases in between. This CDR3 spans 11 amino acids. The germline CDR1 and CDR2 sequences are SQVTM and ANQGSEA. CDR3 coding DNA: TGCAGCGTTGCGGGGGTCCACGAGCAGTACTTC. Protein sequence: CSVAGVHEQYF.

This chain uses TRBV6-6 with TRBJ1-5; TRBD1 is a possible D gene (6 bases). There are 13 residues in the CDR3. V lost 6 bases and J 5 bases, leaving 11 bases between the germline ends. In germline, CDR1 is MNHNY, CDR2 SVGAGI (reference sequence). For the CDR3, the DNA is TGTGCCAGCAGAGGAGGGGGGGATCAGCCCCAGCATTTT. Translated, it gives CASRGGGDQPQHF.

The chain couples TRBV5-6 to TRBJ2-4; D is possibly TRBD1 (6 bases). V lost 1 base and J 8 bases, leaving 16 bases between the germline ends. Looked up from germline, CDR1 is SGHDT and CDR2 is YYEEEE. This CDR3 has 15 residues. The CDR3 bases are TGTGCCAGCAGCTTGTATGGGCAGGGGATCCACATTCAGTACTTC. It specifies CASSLYGQGIHIQYF.

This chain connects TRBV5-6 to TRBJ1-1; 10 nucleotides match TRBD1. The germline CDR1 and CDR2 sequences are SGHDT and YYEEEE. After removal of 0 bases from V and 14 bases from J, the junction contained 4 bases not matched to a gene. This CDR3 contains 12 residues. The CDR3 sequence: CASSLASGQGFF. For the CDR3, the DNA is TGTGCCAGCAGCTTGGCCTCGGGACAGGGGTTCTTT.

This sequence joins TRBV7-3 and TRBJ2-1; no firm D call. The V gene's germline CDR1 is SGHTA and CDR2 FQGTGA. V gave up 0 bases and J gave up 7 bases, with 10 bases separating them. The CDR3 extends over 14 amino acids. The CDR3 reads CASSLTARSNEQFF. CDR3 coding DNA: TGTGCCAGCAGCTTAACGGCTAGGTCAAATGAGCAGTTCTTC.

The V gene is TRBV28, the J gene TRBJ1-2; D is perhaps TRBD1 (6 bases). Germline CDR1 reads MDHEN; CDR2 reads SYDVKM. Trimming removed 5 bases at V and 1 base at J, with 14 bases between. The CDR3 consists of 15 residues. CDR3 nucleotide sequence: TGTGCCAGCAGTCCCCCAGGGGTGGGTAACTATGGCTACACCTTC. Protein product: CASSPPGVGNYGYTF.

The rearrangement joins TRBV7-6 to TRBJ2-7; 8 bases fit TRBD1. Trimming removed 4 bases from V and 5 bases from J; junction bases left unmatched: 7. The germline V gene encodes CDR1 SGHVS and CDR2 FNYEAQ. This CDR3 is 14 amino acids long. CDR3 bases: TGTGCCAGCAGCTATTTGACAGGGGCGGACGAGCAGTACTTC. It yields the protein CASSYLTGADEQYF.

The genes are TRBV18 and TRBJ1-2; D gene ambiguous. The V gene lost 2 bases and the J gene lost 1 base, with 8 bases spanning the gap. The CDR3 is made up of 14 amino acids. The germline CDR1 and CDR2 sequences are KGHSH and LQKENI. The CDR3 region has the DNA TGTGCCAGCTCACCAACAGACATTAACTATGGCTACACCTTC. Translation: CASSPTDINYGYTF. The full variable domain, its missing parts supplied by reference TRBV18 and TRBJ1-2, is NAGVMQNPRHLVRRRGQEARLRCSPMKGHSHVYWYRQLPEEGLKFMVYLQKENIIDESGMPKERFSAEFPKEGPSILRIQQVVRGDSAAYFCASSPTDINYGYTFGSGTRLTVV.